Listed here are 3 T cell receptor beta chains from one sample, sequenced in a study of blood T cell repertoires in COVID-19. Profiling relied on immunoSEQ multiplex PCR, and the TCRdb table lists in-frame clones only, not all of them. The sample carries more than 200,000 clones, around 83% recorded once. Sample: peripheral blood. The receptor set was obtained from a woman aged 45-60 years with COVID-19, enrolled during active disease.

CDR3 loop: CASRYTGSPYNEQFF. In nucleotides, the CDR3 is TGTGCCAGCAGATACACAGGGAGCCCCTACAATGAGCAGTTCTTC. The chain carries TRBV27 and TRBJ2-1; a possible D gene is TRBD1 (6 bases). The CDR3 totals 15 residues. Germline lookup yields CDR1 MNHEY and CDR2 SMNVEV (reference sequence). The germline V and J ends were trimmed by 6 bases and 2 bases, with 14 bases remaining between them.

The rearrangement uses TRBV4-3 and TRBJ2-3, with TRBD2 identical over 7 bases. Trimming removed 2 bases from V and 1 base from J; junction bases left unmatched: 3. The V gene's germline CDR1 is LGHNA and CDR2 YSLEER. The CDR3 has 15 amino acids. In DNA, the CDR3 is TGCGCCAGCAGCCAATTCCGGGAGGGCACAGATACGCAGTATTTT. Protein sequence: CASSQFREGTDTQYF.

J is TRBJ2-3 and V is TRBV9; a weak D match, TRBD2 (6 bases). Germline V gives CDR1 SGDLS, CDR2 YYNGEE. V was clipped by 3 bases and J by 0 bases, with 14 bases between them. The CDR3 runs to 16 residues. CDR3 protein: CASSALSGDSTDTQYF. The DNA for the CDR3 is TGTGCCAGCAGCGCACTTAGCGGCGATAGCACAGATACGCAGTATTTT.